The 21 T cell receptor beta chains in this list originate from one sample, sequenced in a study of OX40 agonist ivuxolimab in advanced cancers. Assay used: immunoSEQ multiplex PCR; TCRdb lists only in-frame clones, some missing. The repertoire has about 82,000 clones, approximately 90% of them found once; the top ten carry 6% to 7.5%. Material: CD4+ or CD8+ T cells sorted from blood, obtained in a trial of the OX40 agonist ivuxolimab. The receptor set was obtained from an adult with an advanced solid tumor such as melanoma, head and neck, liver or kidney cancer.

In the case of this clone: This specimen includes other DNA sequences encoding the same CDR3. The V call is TRBV28, the J call TRBJ1-5, with 8 nucleotides matching TRBD1. V shed 5 bases and J 2 bases; nucleotides not matched to a gene: 2. The V gene's germline CDR1 is MDHEN and CDR2 SYDVKM. This CDR3 region has 14 residues. The CDR3 spells CASSPDRGNQPQHF. CDR3 in DNA: TGTGCCAGCAGTCCGGACAGGGGCAATCAGCCCCAGCATTTT.

The chain uses TRBV6-1 and TRBJ1-5; D not resolved. Germline CDR1 reads MNHNS; CDR2 reads SASEGT. The CDR3 has 14 residues. V lost 4 bases and J 4 bases, leaving 11 bases between the germline ends. This chain's CDR3 is CASSGGFFNQPQHF. The CDR3 nucleotides read TGTGCCAGCAGTGGCGGTTTTTTTAATCAGCCCCAGCATTTT.

V usage is TRBV27 and J usage is TRBJ2-3; 9 bases fit TRBD1. The J segment lost 5 bases and the V segment lost 6 bases, leaving 12 bases of the junction unmatched. The germline CDR1 and CDR2 sequences are MNHEY and SMNVEV (reference sequence). The CDR3 sequence is 16 residues long. CDR3 protein: CASRAGTGPRGDTQYF. CDR3 in DNA: TGTGCCAGCAGAGCCGGGACAGGGCCCCGCGGAGATACGCAGTATTTT.

This chain connects TRBV4-1 to TRBJ2-7, with D tentatively TRBD2 (5 bases). V was clipped by 8 bases and J by 5 bases, with 13 bases between them. Germline CDR1 reads MGHRA; CDR2 reads YSYEKL. The CDR3 has 12 residues. Written as DNA, the CDR3 is TGCGCCAGCGGCGGGCCTCCCCACGAGCAGTACTTC. Its translation is CASGGPPHEQYF.

The rearrangement joins TRBV5-1 to TRBJ2-1, with D possibly being TRBD1 (5 bases). Germline loops: CDR1 SGHRS, CDR2 YFSETQ. V lost 0 bases and J 5 bases, leaving 12 bases between the germline ends. This CDR3 has 15 amino acids. CDR3 coding DNA: TGCGCCAGCAGCTTGGCCGTACAGGTCGACAATGAGCAGTTCTTC. The encoded protein is CASSLAVQVDNEQFF.

V and J are TRBV28 and TRBJ2-5, with TRBD2 identical over 8 bases. The end of the DNA is better explained by TRBJ2-7, so the J call may be wrong. This CDR3 region has 15 residues. CDR1 and CDR2 from the germline V gene are MDHEN and SYDVKM. CDR3 region: CASSRFGRASDEQYF. The CDR3 coding sequence is TGTGCCAGCAGTCGCTTCGGGAGGGCCTCGGACGAGCAGTACTTC.

The gene calls are TRBV6-6 and TRBJ2-7; D is possibly TRBD1 or TRBD2 (5 bases each). V lost 2 bases and J 2 bases, leaving 13 bases between the germline ends. The CDR3 loop spans 15 amino acids. Per the germline V gene, CDR1 is MNHNY and CDR2 is SVGAGI (reference sequence). The DNA for the CDR3 is TGTGCCAGCAGTTACCTTGGGACGGGGACCTACGAGCAGTACTTC. Translated, it gives CASSYLGTGTYEQYF.

A single count supports this clone. The chain recombines TRBV27 with TRBJ2-7; either TRBD1 or TRBD2 may fit D (6 bases each). V lost 2 bases to trimming and J lost 2 bases, with 16 bases between them. The CDR3 spans 16 residues. Germline values: CDR1 MNHEY, CDR2 SMNVEV (reference sequence). In nucleotides, the CDR3 is TGTGCCAGCAGTTTAGCTCCGGGGGCGCCCACCTACGAGCAGTACTTC. Its protein product is CASSLAPGAPTYEQYF.

The chain employs TRBV29-1 and TRBJ1-1; D call uncertain. Germline V gene data show CDR1 as SQVTM and CDR2 as ANQGSEA. This CDR3 comprises 12 residues. Trimming removed 5 bases at V and 1 base at J, with 8 bases between. CDR3 in amino acids: CSVFFGNTEAFF. CDR3 coding DNA: TGCAGCGTTTTTTTCGGGAACACTGAAGCTTTCTTT.

The chain carries TRBV7-9 and TRBJ2-2; D ambiguous. Deletions cut 2 bases from V and 1 base from J, with 5 bases between. The germline V gene encodes CDR1 SEHNR and CDR2 FQNEAQ (reference sequence). The CDR3 sequence is 14 residues long. The DNA for the CDR3 is TGTGCCAGCAGCTTATCCTGGAACACCGGGGAGCTGTTTTTT. It is translated as CASSLSWNTGELFF.

The genes are TRBV28 and TRBJ1-5; D perhaps matches TRBD1 (6 bases). Per germline, CDR1 MDHEN and CDR2 SYDVKM. Trimming left V 7 bases short and J 2 bases short, with 21 bases between. CDR3 length: 17 residues. The DNA of the CDR3 is TGTGCCAGCACCCTATCCGGCGGGGGGGCCCGCAATCAGCCCCAGCATTTT. This translates into CASTLSGGGARNQPQHF.

The chain is built from TRBV7-8 and TRBJ2-5; D gene ambiguous. This CDR3 region has 13 residues. Germline loops: CDR1 SGHVS, CDR2 FQNEAQ. Trimming took off 1 base at V and 2 bases at J, with 5 bases between the two ends. CDR3 sequence reads: CASSLGWQETQYF. The CDR3 bases are TGTGCCAGCAGCTTAGGGTGGCAAGAGACCCAGTACTTC.

This chain uses TRBV30 with TRBJ2-1; no reliable D call. CDR1 is GTSNPN and CDR2 is SVGIG in the germline V gene (reference sequence). Trimming left V 5 bases short and J 4 bases short, with 12 bases between. CDR3 length: 13 residues. Written as DNA, the CDR3 is TGTGCCTGGGTAGGTGATGATTACAATGAGCAGTTCTTC. This sequence encodes CAWVGDDYNEQFF.

This clone has just one count. V and J are TRBV5-1 and TRBJ2-7, with 8 bases matching TRBD1. The junction had 11 bases not matched to a gene; V was cut back by 9 bases and J by 3 bases. In germline, CDR1 is SGHRS, CDR2 YFSETQ. The CDR3 loop spans 14 amino acids. The CDR3 loop is CATINGQGVYEQYF. CDR3 bases: TGCGCCACCATTAACGGACAGGGAGTCTACGAGCAGTACTTC.

The J gene is TRBJ2-7, the V gene TRBV6-6; D may be TRBD1 (8 bases). V was clipped by 8 bases and J by 3 bases, with 17 bases between them. The CDR3 extends over 14 amino acids. Germline CDR1 and CDR2: MNHNY and SVGAGI (reference sequence). CDR3 amino acids: CASWEGTGDYEQYF. CDR3 nucleotides: TGTGCCAGCTGGGAGGGGACAGGAGACTACGAGCAGTACTTC.

The V gene is TRBV10-3, the J gene TRBJ2-3, with D possibly TRBD2 on 6 matching bases. V was clipped by 6 bases and J by 1 base, with 11 bases between them. The germline gives CDR1 ENHRY, CDR2 SYGVKD. The CDR3 sequence is 14 residues long. The CDR3 nucleotides are TGTGCCATCAGCCCTAGCGAGGGCACAGATACGCAGTATTTT. This codes for CAISPSEGTDTQYF.

In the case of this clone: The sample holds other DNA sequences that translate to the same CDR3. The CDR3 nucleotides read TGTGCCAGCAGCGTCGGGGGGGGTACCTACGAGCAGTACTTC. This translates into CASSVGGGTYEQYF. The genes are TRBV9 and TRBJ2-7; TRBD2 matches at 8 bases. V lost 2 bases, J lost 2 bases, and 3 bases stayed unmatched. The CDR3 has 14 amino acids. Per the germline V gene, CDR1 is SGDLS and CDR2 is YYNGEE.

This clone has only a few counts. The chain links TRBV19 to TRBJ2-7, with D perhaps TRBD1 or TRBD2 (6 bases each). The length of the CDR3 is 15 residues. V was trimmed by 2 bases and J by 3 bases, leaving 14 bases between them. CDR1 and CDR2 from the germline V gene are LNHDA and SQIVND (reference sequence). The CDR3 DNA is TGTGCCAGTAGTATATGGTCCGGGGGCGGCTACGAGCAGTACTTC. Its translation: CASSIWSGGGYEQYF.

V is TRBV27 and J is TRBJ1-2; D might be TRBD1 (5 bases). The CDR3 is made up of 14 amino acids. V lost 2 bases to trimming and J lost 6 bases, with 13 bases between them. Per the germline V gene, CDR1 is MNHEY and CDR2 is SMNVEV (reference sequence). The CDR3 protein is CASSLRGAGNGYTF. The CDR3 DNA follows: TGTGCCAGCAGTTTAAGGGGAGCCGGAAATGGCTACACCTTC.

This clone turned up a few times. The J gene is TRBJ2-7, the V gene TRBV28; 9 nucleotides line up with TRBD1. Germline CDR1 and CDR2: MDHEN and SYDVKM. The CDR3 sequence is 14 residues long. J lost 5 bases, V lost 6 bases, and 8 bases had no gene match. CDR3 in amino acids: CASRSNRGLDEQYF. CDR3 DNA: TGTGCCAGCAGATCCAACAGGGGGCTCGACGAGCAGTACTTC.

V gene TRBV28 combines with J gene TRBJ2-5; D possibly uses TRBD1 or TRBD2 (6 bases each). The J call may be in error: the DNA end matches TRBJ2-7 better. Germline CDR1 MDHEN, CDR2 SYDVKM. The CDR3 runs to 14 residues. The CDR3 sequence: CASSLPGGLYEQYF. CDR3 DNA sequence: TGTGCCAGCAGTTTACCCGGGGGCCTATACGAGCAGTACTTC.